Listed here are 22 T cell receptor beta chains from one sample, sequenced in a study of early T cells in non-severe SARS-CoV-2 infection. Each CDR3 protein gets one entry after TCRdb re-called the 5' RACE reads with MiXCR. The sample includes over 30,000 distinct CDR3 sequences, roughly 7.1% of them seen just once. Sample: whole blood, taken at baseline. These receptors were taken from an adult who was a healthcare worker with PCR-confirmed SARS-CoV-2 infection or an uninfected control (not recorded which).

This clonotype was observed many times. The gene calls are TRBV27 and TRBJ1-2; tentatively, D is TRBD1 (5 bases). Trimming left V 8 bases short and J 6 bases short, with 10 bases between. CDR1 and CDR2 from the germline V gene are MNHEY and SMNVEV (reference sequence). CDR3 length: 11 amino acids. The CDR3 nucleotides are TGTGCCAGCGGGGCAGCCGATGGCTACACCTTC. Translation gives CASGAADGYTF.

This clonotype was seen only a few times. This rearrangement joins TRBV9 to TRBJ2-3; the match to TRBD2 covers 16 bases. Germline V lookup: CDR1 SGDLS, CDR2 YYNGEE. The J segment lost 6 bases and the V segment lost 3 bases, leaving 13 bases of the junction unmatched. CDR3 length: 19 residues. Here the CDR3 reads CASSGSTGLAGGPRDTQYF. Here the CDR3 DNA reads TGTGCCAGCAGCGGAAGCACGGGACTAGCGGGAGGGCCGAGGGATACGCAGTATTTT.

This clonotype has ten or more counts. CDR3 DNA sequence: TGTGCCATCAGTGCTATAGCGGGACCTGAAATAGCCAAAAACATTCAGTACTTC. It translates to CAISAIAGPEIAKNIQYF. The V gene is TRBV10-3, the J gene TRBJ2-4; TRBD2 matches 8 bases. Germline CDR1 and CDR2: ENHRY and SYGVKD. J lost 0 bases, V lost 4 bases, and 11 bases had no gene match. CDR3 length: 18 amino acids.

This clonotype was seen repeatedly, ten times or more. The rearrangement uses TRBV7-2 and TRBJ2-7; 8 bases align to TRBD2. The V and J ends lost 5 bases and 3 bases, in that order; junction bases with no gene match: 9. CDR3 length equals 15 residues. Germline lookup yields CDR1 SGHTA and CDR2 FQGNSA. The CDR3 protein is CASSPGGGRFYEQYF. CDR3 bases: TGTGCCAGCAGCCCTGGCGGGGGGCGCTTCTACGAGCAGTACTTC.

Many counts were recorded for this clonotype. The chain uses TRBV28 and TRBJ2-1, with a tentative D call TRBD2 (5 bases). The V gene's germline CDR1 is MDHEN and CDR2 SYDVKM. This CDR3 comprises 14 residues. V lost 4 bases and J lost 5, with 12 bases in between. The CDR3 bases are TGTGCCAGCAGTTCCGGAGGTCCCGACAATGAGCAGTTCTTC. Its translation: CASSSGGPDNEQFF.

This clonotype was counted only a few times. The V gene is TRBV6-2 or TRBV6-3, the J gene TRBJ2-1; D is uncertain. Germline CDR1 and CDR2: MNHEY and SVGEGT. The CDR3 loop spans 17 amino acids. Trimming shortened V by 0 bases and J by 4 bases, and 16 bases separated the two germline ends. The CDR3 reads CASSYSFWGLGYNEQFF. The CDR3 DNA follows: TGTGCCAGCAGTTACTCGTTCTGGGGTCTAGGGTACAATGAGCAGTTCTTC.

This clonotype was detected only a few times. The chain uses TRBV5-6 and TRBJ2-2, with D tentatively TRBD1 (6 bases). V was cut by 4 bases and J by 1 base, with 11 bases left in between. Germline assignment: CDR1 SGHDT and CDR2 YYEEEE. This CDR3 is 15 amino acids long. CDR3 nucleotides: TGTGCCAGCAGCCCCCCGACAGGGAACACCGGGGAGCTGTTTTTT. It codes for CASSPPTGNTGELFF.

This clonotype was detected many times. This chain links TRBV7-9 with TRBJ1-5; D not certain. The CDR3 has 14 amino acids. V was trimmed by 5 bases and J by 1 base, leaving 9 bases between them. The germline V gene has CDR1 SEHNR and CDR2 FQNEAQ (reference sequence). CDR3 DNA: TGTGCCAGCAGCGTTGAGGGAAGCAATCAGCCCCAGCATTTT. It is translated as CASSVEGSNQPQHF.

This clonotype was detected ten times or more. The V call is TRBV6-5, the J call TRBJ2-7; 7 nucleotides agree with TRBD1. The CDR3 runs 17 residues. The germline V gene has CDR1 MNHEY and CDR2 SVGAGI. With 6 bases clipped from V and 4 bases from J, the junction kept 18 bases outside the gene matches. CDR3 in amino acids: CASSSTPDRARLYEQYV. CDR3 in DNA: TGTGCCAGCAGCTCTACCCCCGACAGGGCTAGACTATACGAGCAGTACGTC.

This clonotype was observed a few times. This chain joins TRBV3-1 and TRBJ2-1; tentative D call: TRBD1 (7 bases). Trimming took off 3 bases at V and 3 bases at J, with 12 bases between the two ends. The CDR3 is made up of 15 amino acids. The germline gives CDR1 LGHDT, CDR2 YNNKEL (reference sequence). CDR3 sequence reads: CASSQSGGHYNEQFF. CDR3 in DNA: TGTGCCAGCAGCCAGTCAGGGGGGCACTACAATGAGCAGTTCTTC.

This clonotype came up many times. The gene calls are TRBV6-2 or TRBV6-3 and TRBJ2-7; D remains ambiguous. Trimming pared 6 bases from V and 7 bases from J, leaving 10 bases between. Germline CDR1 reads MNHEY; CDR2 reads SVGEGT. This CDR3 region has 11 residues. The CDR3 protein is CASSPRGEQYF. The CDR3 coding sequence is TGTGCCAGCAGCCCCCGAGGTGAGCAGTACTTC.

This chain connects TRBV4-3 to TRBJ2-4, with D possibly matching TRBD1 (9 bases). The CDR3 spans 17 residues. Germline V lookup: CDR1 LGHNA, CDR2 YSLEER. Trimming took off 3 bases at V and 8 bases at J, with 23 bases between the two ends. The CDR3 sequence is CASSHARTGDGGDIQYF. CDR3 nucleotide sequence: TGCGCCAGCAGCCATGCTAGGACAGGGGACGGGGGGGACATTCAGTACTTC.

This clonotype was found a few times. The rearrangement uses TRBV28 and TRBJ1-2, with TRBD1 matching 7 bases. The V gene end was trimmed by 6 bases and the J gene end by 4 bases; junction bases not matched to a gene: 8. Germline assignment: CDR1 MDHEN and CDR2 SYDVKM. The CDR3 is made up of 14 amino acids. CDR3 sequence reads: CASSRSTGVYGYTF. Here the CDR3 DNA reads TGTGCCAGCAGCCGAAGTACAGGGGTCTATGGCTACACCTTC.

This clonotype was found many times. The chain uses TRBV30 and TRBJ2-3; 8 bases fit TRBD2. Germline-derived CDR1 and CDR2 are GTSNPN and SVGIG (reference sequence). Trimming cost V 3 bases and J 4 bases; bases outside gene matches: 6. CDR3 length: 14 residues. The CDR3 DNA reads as TGTGCCTGGAGGAGCGGGAGAGAGGCAGATACGCAGTATTTT. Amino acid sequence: CAWRSGREADTQYF.

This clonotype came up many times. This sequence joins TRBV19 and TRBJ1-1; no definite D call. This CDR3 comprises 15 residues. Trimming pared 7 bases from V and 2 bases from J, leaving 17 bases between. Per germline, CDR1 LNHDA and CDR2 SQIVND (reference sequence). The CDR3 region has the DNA TGTGCCAGTAAAGACCCGGGTCGGACTAACACTGAAGCTTTCTTT. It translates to CASKDPGRTNTEAFF.

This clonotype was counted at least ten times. The CDR3 nucleotides read TGCGCCAGCAGCTTGGTACCTCAGGGAGGTAATCAGCCCCAGCATTTT. This sequence encodes CASSLVPQGGNQPQHF. This rearrangement joins TRBV5-1 to TRBJ1-5; a weak D match, TRBD1 (5 bases). Trimming removed 0 bases from V and 4 bases from J, with 14 bases in between. CDR3 length: 16 residues. Germline V gives CDR1 SGHRS, CDR2 YFSETQ.

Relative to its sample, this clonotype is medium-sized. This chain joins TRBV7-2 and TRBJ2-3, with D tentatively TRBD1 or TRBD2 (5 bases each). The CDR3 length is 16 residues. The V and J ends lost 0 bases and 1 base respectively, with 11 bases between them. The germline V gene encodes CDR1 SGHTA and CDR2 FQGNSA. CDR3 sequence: CASSLAGTGRTDTQYF. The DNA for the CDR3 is TGTGCCAGCAGCTTAGCAGGGACCGGCCGCACAGATACGCAGTATTTT.

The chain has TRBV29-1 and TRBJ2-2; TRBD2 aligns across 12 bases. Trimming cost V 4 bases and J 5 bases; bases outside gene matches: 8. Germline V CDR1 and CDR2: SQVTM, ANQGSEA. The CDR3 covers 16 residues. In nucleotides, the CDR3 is TGCAGCGTTGGGCTCCTAGCGGGAGGGCCTACCGGGGAGCTGTTTTTT. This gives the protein CSVGLLAGGPTGELFF.

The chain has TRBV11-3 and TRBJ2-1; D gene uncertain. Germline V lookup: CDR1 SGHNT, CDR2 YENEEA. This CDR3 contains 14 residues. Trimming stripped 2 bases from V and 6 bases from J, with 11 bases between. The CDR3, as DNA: TGTGCCAGCAGCTTAATGCAGGTGGGCAATGAGCAGTTCTTC. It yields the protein CASSLMQVGNEQFF.

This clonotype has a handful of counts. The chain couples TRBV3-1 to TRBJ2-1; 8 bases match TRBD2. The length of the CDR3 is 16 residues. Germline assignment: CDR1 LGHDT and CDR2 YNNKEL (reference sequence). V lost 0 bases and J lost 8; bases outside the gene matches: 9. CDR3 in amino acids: CASSQDLGLAGHEQFF. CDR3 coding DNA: TGTGCCAGCAGCCAAGATCTGGGGTTAGCGGGGCATGAGCAGTTCTTC.

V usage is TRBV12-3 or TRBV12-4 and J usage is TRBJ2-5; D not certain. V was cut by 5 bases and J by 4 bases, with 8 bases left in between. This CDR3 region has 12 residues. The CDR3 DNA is TGTGCCAGCAGTAACAAGCGAGAGACCCAGTACTTC. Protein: CASSNKRETQYF.

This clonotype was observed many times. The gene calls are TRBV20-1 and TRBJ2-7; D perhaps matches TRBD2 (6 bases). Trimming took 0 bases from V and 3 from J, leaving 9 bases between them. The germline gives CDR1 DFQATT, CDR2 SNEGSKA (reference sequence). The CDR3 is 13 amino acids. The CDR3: CSAREWRDYEQYF. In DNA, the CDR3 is TGCAGTGCTAGAGAATGGCGGGACTACGAGCAGTACTTC.